This is a list of T cell receptor beta chains from one sample in a study of CD8+ T cells in alopecia areata. The table came from immunoSEQ multiplex PCR; TCRdb's copy has only in-frame clones and leaves some out. This sample has 45,000 to 70,000 clones, with around 96% found just once. The material sequenced was CD8+ T cells sorted from blood, taken at week 0. The receptors here all came from a human donor with alopecia areata. Both conserved end residues are part of each CDR3. Fields, in order: D gene, V gene, J gene, clone size, CDR3 protein, CDR3 DNA. The D gene is left open where the match is weak. Clone size is stated in some rows and not others, as once, few, many or a class when expanded.

D: -
V: TRBV6-5
J: TRBJ2-1
size: -
CDR3: CASSTSPEQFF
DNA: TGTGCCAGCAGTACCTCGCCTGAGCAGTTCTTC

D: TRBD2
V: TRBV4-3
J: TRBJ2-5
size: -
CDR3: CASSQVVVRLAEETQYF
DNA: TGCGCCAGCAGCCAAGTGGTCGTTAGGCTAGCGGAAGAGACCCAGTACTTC

D: -
V: TRBV6-5
J: TRBJ1-4
size: -
CDR3: CASSYVSVREKLFF
DNA: TGTGCCAGCAGTTACGTATCGGTGAGGGAAAAACTGTTTTTT

D: -
V: TRBV4-3
J: TRBJ2-2
size: -
CDR3: CASSQAGSGTGELFF
DNA: TGCGCCAGCAGCCAAGCAGGGAGTGGCACCGGGGAGCTGTTTTTT

D: -
V: TRBV7-9
J: TRBJ1-2
size: -
CDR3: CASSGGANYGYTF
DNA: TGTGCCAGCAGCGGCGGGGCTAACTATGGCTACACCTTC

D: TRBD1
V: TRBV7-9
J: TRBJ2-3
size: -
CDR3: CASSLEPGQGTDTQYF
DNA: TGTGCCAGCAGCTTAGAGCCGGGACAGGGCACAGATACGCAGTATTTT

D: -
V: TRBV27
J: TRBJ2-1
size: -
CDR3: CASSWLGRSSYNEQFF
DNA: TGTGCCAGCAGCTGGCTTGGCCGGAGCTCCTACAATGAGCAGTTCTTC

D: -
V: TRBV7-2
J: TRBJ2-3
size: -
CDR3: CASSLLSTDTQYF
DNA: TGTGCCAGCAGCCTCCTTAGCACAGATACGCAGTATTTT

D: -
V: TRBV11-1
J: TRBJ2-5
size: -
CDR3: CASSPPGHLQETQYF
DNA: TGTGCCAGCAGCCCGCCGGGGCACCTCCAAGAGACCCAGTACTTC

D: -
V: TRBV10-3
J: TRBJ2-1
size: -
CDR3: CAISSQDIPYNEQFF
DNA: TGTGCCATCAGCTCCCAAGACATACCTTACAATGAGCAGTTCTTC

D: -
V: TRBV6-5
J: TRBJ2-7
size: -
CDR3: CASVASSYEQYF
DNA: TGTGCCAGCGTCGCTAGCTCCTACGAGCAGTACTTC

D: TRBD1
V: TRBV5-1
J: TRBJ2-7
size: once
CDR3: CASSPGQEIYEQYF
DNA: TGCGCCAGCAGCCCGGGACAGGAGATCTACGAGCAGTACTTC

D: -
V: TRBV6-5
J: TRBJ2-7
size: -
CDR3: CATADALYEQYF
DNA: TGTGCCACCGCGGACGCACTCTACGAGCAGTACTTC

D: -
V: TRBV5-4
J: TRBJ2-3
size: -
CDR3: CASSLDPGRIGDTQYF
DNA: TGTGCCAGCAGCTTGGATCCGGGACGGATAGGAGATACGCAGTATTTT

D: TRBD1
V: TRBV6-1
J: TRBJ2-1
size: -
CDR3: CASNGGQGIYNEQFF
DNA: TGTGCCAGCAACGGGGGACAGGGGATTTACAATGAGCAGTTCTTC

D: TRBD2
V: TRBV19
J: TRBJ2-1
size: -
CDR3: CASSIVSGGLYNEQFF
DNA: TGTGCCAGTAGTATAGTGAGCGGGGGGCTATACAATGAGCAGTTCTTC

D: -
V: TRBV5-6
J: TRBJ2-5
size: -
CDR3: CASSLWGAGGQETQYF
DNA: TGTGCCAGCAGCTTGTGGGGGGCTGGTGGCCAAGAGACCCAGTACTTC

D: -
V: TRBV6-6
J: TRBJ2-7
size: -
CDR3: CASTDTAYWSYEQYF
DNA: TGTGCCAGCACCGACACTGCCTATTGGTCCTACGAGCAGTACTTC